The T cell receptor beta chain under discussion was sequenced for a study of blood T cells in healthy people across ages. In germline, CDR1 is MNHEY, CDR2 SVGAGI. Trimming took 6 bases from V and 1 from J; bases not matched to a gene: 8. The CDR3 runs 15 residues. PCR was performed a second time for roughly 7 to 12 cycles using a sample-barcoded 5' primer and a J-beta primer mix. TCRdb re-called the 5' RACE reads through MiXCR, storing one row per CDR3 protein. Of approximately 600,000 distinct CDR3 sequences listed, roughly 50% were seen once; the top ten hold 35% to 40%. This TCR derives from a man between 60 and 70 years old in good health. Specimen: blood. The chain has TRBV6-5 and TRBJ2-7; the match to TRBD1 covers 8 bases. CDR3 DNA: TGTGCCAGCAGGCCGGACAGGGATACTTCCTACGAGCAGTACTTC. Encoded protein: CASRPDRDTSYEQYF.